This T cell receptor beta chain was documented in a study of T cells expressing NK-cell markers. About the research overall: The TCR beta repertoires were obtained from sorted CD3+CD56+NKG2C+, CD3+CD56+NKG2C- and CD3+CD56-NKG2C+ T cells. Seven of the eight sequenced donors were classified as HCMV-seropositive, and one was classified as seronegative.

Study findings and constraints: Uncertainty persisted over the HCMV specificity of expanded NKG2C+ T cell clones. Of CD8+ T cells, 1.0-7.0% belonged to dominant NKG2C+ clonotypes in six or seven donors.

There are 12 residues in the CDR3. Germline V gene lookup returns CDR1 SGHRS and CDR2 YFSETQ. A remark on this clonotype: No antigen is known for it.

TCRdb reanalyzed the 5' RACE reads, giving one entry per CDR3 protein sequence and no DNA. The specimen's table records 300,000 to 450,000 distinct CDR3 sequences. This chain uses TRBV5-1 with TRBJ1-2. What was sequenced was blood T cells: a sorted CD56 or NKG2C T cell subset, CD4+ or CD8+ T cells, or bulk PBMC T cells (not recorded which). The sequence was obtained from a man between 18 and 69 years old in good health. CDR3 sequence: CASSWDRAGYTF.